The TCR beta chain described here comes from a study of blood T cell repertoires in COVID-19. The assay was immunoSEQ multiplex PCR, and TCRdb's table has in-frame clones only and misses some. The sample has some 96,000 clones; approximately 89% are singletons. This sequence originates from a man between 50 and 59 years old with active COVID-19. Sequenced: peripheral blood.

Here the CDR3 reads CASGLAGLTDTQYF. Here the CDR3 DNA reads TGTGCCAGCGGACTAGCGGGGCTCACAGATACGCAGTATTTT. This chain links TRBV7-9 with TRBJ2-3; TRBD2 matches 12 bases. This CDR3 region has 14 residues. Germline V gives CDR1 SEHNR, CDR2 FQNEAQ (reference sequence). J was trimmed by 2 bases and V by 8 bases; bases with no gene match: 2.